The T cell receptor beta chain described here comes from a study of CD8 T cells in ankylosing spondylitis. Study-level results: A TCR beta motif made of fewer than ten highly homologous variants seemed typical of ankylosing spondylitis blood.

This clonotype showed up many times. The antigen remains undetermined. TCRdb analysed the 5' RACE reads with MiXCR anew, one entry per CDR3 protein. This sample carries around 430,000 distinct CDR3 sequences, 17% of them seen once, and the ten largest clones take approximately 0.97%. Sequencing was done on a sample of blood, either unsorted or a sorted T cell fraction (not recorded which). This sequence was found in a male donor with ankylosing spondylitis.

Written as DNA, the CDR3 is TGTGCCAGCAGCTTAGGTGGGGGGGGTTACGAGCAGTACTTC. Its protein is CASSLGGGGYEQYF. The chain is built from TRBV7-2 and TRBJ2-7, with 7 bases aligning to TRBD2. Germline CDR1 is SGHTA and CDR2 is FQGNSA. CDR3 length equals 14 residues. V was pared by 1 base and J by 4 bases, with 4 bases of the junction left unmatched.